This record concerns one T cell receptor beta chain sequence. Its antigen is unidentified. The data were produced by immunoSEQ multiplex PCR, yet TCRdb's version contains in-frame clones alone and is incomplete. The data show around 84,000 clones, roughly 85% seen once. The data were taken from a study of T cell responses to AZD1222 COVID-19 vaccine. Whole-study context: The analysis combined second doses at about 4 or about 12 weeks.

Whole-study results and caveats: No day 14 peak samples; only post-peak repertoires were characterized. Clonal diversity may have been underestimated, and the donors were mostly white British, with more females than males.

The sample was peripheral blood, taken on day 0 of AZD1222 vaccination. The sequence was collected from an adult in good health.

CDR3 sequence: CASSFGANTEAFF. The CDR3 DNA reads as TGTGCCAGCAGCTTCGGGGCAAACACTGAAGCTTTCTTT. The chain recombines TRBV11-3 with TRBJ1-1; tentative D call: TRBD1 (5 bases). This CDR3 is 13 amino acids long. Germline V gives CDR1 SGHNT, CDR2 YENEEA. Trimming removed 3 bases from V and 2 bases from J, with 7 bases in between.